This TCR beta chain was sequenced for a study of cytomegalovirus exposure and HLA in healthy donors. Broader study findings: Reportedly, cytomegalovirus status was diagnosed with high sensitivity and specificity. An analysis that came later showed most CMV-associated TCR beta chains appearing HLA-restricted. A later examination showed that TCR association rates differed by HLA locus, with DRB1 most and HLA-C fewest.

As concerns this clone: What it recognizes is unknown.

The CDR3 sequence is 14 residues long. Deletions cut 4 bases from V and 2 bases from J, with 9 bases between. Per germline, CDR1 SGHTA and CDR2 FQGNSA. A multiplex PCR was run with 60 Vbeta primers and 13 Jbeta primers. The assay was immunoSEQ multiplex PCR, and TCRdb's table has in-frame clones only and misses some. The sample holds over 150,000 clones, roughly 77% seen once. The receptor was isolated from a young man in good health and CMV-seropositive. This sequence joins TRBV7-2 and TRBJ1-5; no clear D gene. The sample was PBMCs. CDR3 protein: CASSSRSGNQPQHF. For the CDR3, the DNA is TGTGCCAGCAGCTCTCGTTCGGGCAATCAGCCCCAGCATTTT.